One and the same sample provided the 9 T cell receptor beta chains below, sequenced in a study of graft-versus-host responses after intestinal transplantation. Profiling relied on immunoSEQ multiplex PCR, and the TCRdb table lists in-frame clones only, not all of them. The sample lists fewer than 25,000 clones, 80% to 90% seen once, with approximately 0.87% in the top ten. This specimen consisted of PBMCs, obtained roughly 450 days after intestinal transplant. These receptors were taken from a human patient who received an intestinal transplant, so some T cells may come from the graft donor.

The rearrangement joins TRBV5-6 to TRBJ1-1; a possible D gene is TRBD1 (5 bases). CDR1 SGHDT and CDR2 YYEEEE come from the germline V gene. The V gene lost 4 bases and the J gene lost 1 base, with 8 bases spanning the gap. CDR3 length equals 13 residues. The CDR3 is CASSVDRNTEAFF. CDR3 coding DNA: TGTGCCAGCAGCGTCGACAGGAACACTGAAGCTTTCTTT.

V gene TRBV18 combines with J gene TRBJ1-4; 8 nucleotides line up with TRBD1. V shed 6 bases, J shed 8 bases, and the junction held 11 bases outside the gene matches. The CDR3 has 15 residues. CDR1 and CDR2 from the germline V gene are KGHSH and LQKENI. The CDR3 sequence is CASSTEGQGGEKLFF. In DNA, the CDR3 is TGTGCCAGCTCGACCGAAGGACAGGGAGGAGAAAAACTGTTTTTT.

In this sample, this clone turned up a few times. The chain combines TRBV5-1 with TRBJ2-3; 8 positions match TRBD2. CDR1 and CDR2 from the germline V gene are SGHRS and YFSETQ. Losses at the gene ends were 4 bases for V and 0 bases for J; bases not matched to a gene: 7. The CDR3 is 16 residues long. The CDR3 DNA follows: TGCGCCAGCAGCCTGGGACTAGTCAGTAGCACAGATACGCAGTATTTT. Translating gives CASSLGLVSSTDTQYF.

The chain joins TRBV30 to TRBJ2-7; D is ambiguous. V was shortened by 0 bases and J by 4 bases, with 4 bases between the two germline ends. Germline CDR1 GTSNPN, CDR2 SVGIG (reference sequence). The CDR3 sequence is 11 residues long. The CDR3 bases are TGTGCCTGGAGTGTACATTACGAGCAGTACTTC. Its translation is CAWSVHYEQYF.

This chain uses TRBV2 with TRBJ2-7; D unclear. CDR1 and CDR2 (germline): SNHLY, FYNNEI. Trimming removed 6 bases from V and 3 bases from J, with 12 bases in between. The CDR3 sequence is 13 residues long. The CDR3 region is CASSGHLSYEQYF. The CDR3 bases are TGTGCCAGCAGCGGCCACCTGAGCTACGAGCAGTACTTC.

This clone was counted once. V and J are TRBV5-1 and TRBJ2-7, with no clear D. There are 11 residues in the CDR3. Trimming removed 3 bases from V and 4 bases from J, with 5 bases in between. CDR1 SGHRS and CDR2 YFSETQ come from the germline V gene. The CDR3 DNA follows: TGCGCCAGCAGCTATGCGTACGAGCAGTACTTC. As protein: CASSYAYEQYF.

The chain's CDR3 is CASSRPGLYTGELFF. CDR3 nucleotides: TGTGCCAGCAGCCGACCGGGCCTTTACACCGGGGAGCTGTTTTTT. This chain uses TRBV4-2 with TRBJ2-2; D is ambiguous. The CDR3 is made up of 15 amino acids. V gave up 4 bases and J gave up 3 bases, with 12 bases separating them. Germline V gene sequence: CDR1 LGHNA, CDR2 YNFKEQ.

This clone was picked up one time. The CDR3 is CASSEVARTDTQYF. CDR3 coding DNA: TGTGCCAGTAGTGAAGTCGCCAGAACAGATACGCAGTATTTT. The chain couples TRBV19 to TRBJ2-3; D call uncertain. The germline V gene encodes CDR1 LNHDA and CDR2 SQIVND (reference sequence). V gave up 5 bases and J gave up 3 bases, with 12 bases separating them. The CDR3 consists of 14 residues.

This chain connects TRBV2 to TRBJ1-4; D is ambiguous. V lost 4 bases and J lost 5, with 14 bases in between. This CDR3 contains 15 residues. Germline-derived CDR1 and CDR2 are SNHLY and FYNNEI. The DNA of the CDR3 is TGTGCCAGCAGTGCCAGGCCAGTGAGGAATGAAAAACTGTTTTTT. Protein sequence: CASSARPVRNEKLFF.